The next 13 T cell receptor beta chains were all read from a single sample in a study of blood T cells in healthy people across ages. Through a sample-barcoded 5' primer and a J-beta primer mix, a second PCR was run for about 6 to 12 cycles. Via MiXCR, TCRdb re-called the 5' RACE reads, giving one row per CDR3 protein. In the table there are roughly 800,000 distinct CDR3 sequences, about three fifths of which are singletons. Sequencing was performed on blood. Receptor source: a man in his thirties or forties in good health.

This clonotype came up a few times. This chain connects TRBV27 to TRBJ1-2, with D tentatively TRBD1 (6 bases). V was shortened by 6 bases and J by 6 bases, with 17 bases between the two germline ends. This CDR3 is built from 14 residues. Germline V gene sequence: CDR1 MNHEY, CDR2 SMNVEV (reference sequence). CDR3 in DNA: TGTGCCAGCAGCCCGGACAGCTTCTCGAATGGCTACACCTTC. This encodes CASSPDSFSNGYTF.

The chain couples TRBV7-9 to TRBJ1-2, with TRBD1 matching 7 bases. V was clipped by 1 base and J by 1 base; unmatched bases: 6. CDR1 SEHNR and CDR2 FQNEAQ come from the germline V gene (reference sequence). The CDR3 loop spans 16 amino acids. The CDR3 coding sequence is TGTGCCAGCAGCTTAGAACCGCAGGGGGTTAACTATGGCTACACCTTC. Its protein is CASSLEPQGVNYGYTF.

This clonotype was counted only a few times. V usage is TRBV29-1 and J usage is TRBJ2-1; D gene unclear. CDR3 length equals 15 residues. Germline V lookup: CDR1 SQVTM, CDR2 ANQGSEA. Between the trimmed V and J ends, which lost 0 bases and 2 bases, there was a span of 11 bases. The CDR3 loop is CSVEDRVAPYNEQFF. The CDR3 DNA reads TGCAGCGTTGAAGATCGGGTAGCCCCCTACAATGAGCAGTTCTTC.

This clonotype was seen more than once but under ten times. V is TRBV7-2 and J is TRBJ2-5; D unresolved. V lost 3 bases, J lost 5 bases, and 13 bases lay in between. This CDR3 comprises 14 residues. In germline, CDR1 is SGHTA, CDR2 FQGNSA. The CDR3 nucleotides read TGTGCCAGCAGCTTTTCGAGAGTGGCGGAGACCCAGTACTTC. It codes for CASSFSRVAETQYF.

In this sample, this clonotype turned up a few times. This chain connects TRBV4-1 to TRBJ2-7; tentative D call: TRBD1 (6 bases). In germline, CDR1 is MGHRA, CDR2 YSYEKL. There are 14 residues in the CDR3. Trimming cost V 1 base and J 4 bases, with 11 bases left between them. The CDR3 DNA follows: TGCGCCAGCAGCCAAGTCCGGGACACTTACGAGCAGTACTTC. This gives the protein CASSQVRDTYEQYF.

The chain employs TRBV10-3 and TRBJ2-1; 9 positions match TRBD1. This CDR3 is built from 14 residues. Looked up from germline, CDR1 is ENHRY and CDR2 is SYGVKD. Germline trimming cut 2 bases from V and 7 bases from J; bases unmatched to any gene: 3. CDR3 in amino acids: CAISEPTGGNEQFF. In DNA, the CDR3 is TGTGCCATCAGTGAGCCGACAGGGGGGAATGAGCAGTTCTTC.

CDR3: CASRRGRDPYF. The CDR3 DNA follows: TGTGCCAGCAGGCGGGGCCGGGACCCGTACTTC. V gene TRBV28 combines with J gene TRBJ2-4, with D perhaps TRBD2 (6 bases). V shed 6 bases and J shed 15 bases, with 15 bases lying between them. The germline CDR1 and CDR2 sequences are MDHEN and SYDVKM. This CDR3 contains 11 residues.

This chain joins TRBV21-1 and TRBJ2-1; the table names TRBD1, a call not compared with the DNA. TRBV21-1 is classified as a pseudogene. The CDR3 covers 11 residues. CDR3: CARRDRDEQFF. DNA for the CDR3: TGTGCCAGACGGGACAGGGATGAGCAGTTCTTC.

V and J are TRBV4-2 and TRBJ2-5; possible D gene TRBD1, 6 bases. The DNA end is a closer match to TRBJ2-7, so the J assignment may be wrong. The CDR3 is 16 residues long. CDR1 and CDR2 from the germline V gene are LGHNA and YNFKEQ. CDR3 sequence (DNA): TGTGCCAGCAGCCAAGAATTTGCAGGGGACCTCTACGAGCAGTACTTC. As protein: CASSQEFAGDLYEQYF.

The chain's CDR3 is CASSLVVTSGTYEQYF. The CDR3 DNA follows: TGTGCCAGCAGCTTAGTAGTGACTAGCGGGACCTACGAGCAGTACTTC. The V and J genes are TRBV7-2 and TRBJ2-7, with TRBD2 identical over 11 bases. This CDR3 is 16 amino acids long. Per germline, CDR1 SGHTA and CDR2 FQGNSA. V dropped 1 base and J dropped 2; count of bases not matched to a gene: 4.

V and J are TRBV5-1 and TRBJ2-5, with 7 bases fitting TRBD1. J gave up 5 bases and V 3 bases, and 10 bases lay outside the gene matches. Per the germline V gene, CDR1 is SGHRS and CDR2 is YFSETQ. The CDR3 runs to 15 residues. CDR3 residues: CASSWNRDSWETQYF. In DNA, the CDR3 is TGCGCCAGCAGCTGGAACCGGGACAGTTGGGAGACCCAGTACTTC.

The chain joins TRBV20-1 to TRBJ2-1; 11 bases are shared with TRBD2. In germline, CDR1 is DFQATT, CDR2 SNEGSKA (reference sequence). There are 18 residues in the CDR3. V was clipped by 3 bases and J by 1 base; unmatched bases: 11. CDR3 DNA: TGCAGTGCTAGGACTAGCGGGACCCTCAAGGGGTCCTACAATGAGCAGTTCTTC. This encodes CSARTSGTLKGSYNEQFF.

In this sample, this clonotype turned up a few times. The genes are TRBV5-1 and TRBJ2-1, with a weak D call TRBD1 (6 bases). V was cut by 0 bases and J by 7 bases, with 11 bases left in between. Germline V gene sequence: CDR1 SGHRS, CDR2 YFSETQ. This CDR3 comprises 14 residues. The CDR3 nucleotides are TGCGCCAGCAGCTTGGGAATTCAGGGGAATGAGCAGTTCTTC. It translates to CASSLGIQGNEQFF.